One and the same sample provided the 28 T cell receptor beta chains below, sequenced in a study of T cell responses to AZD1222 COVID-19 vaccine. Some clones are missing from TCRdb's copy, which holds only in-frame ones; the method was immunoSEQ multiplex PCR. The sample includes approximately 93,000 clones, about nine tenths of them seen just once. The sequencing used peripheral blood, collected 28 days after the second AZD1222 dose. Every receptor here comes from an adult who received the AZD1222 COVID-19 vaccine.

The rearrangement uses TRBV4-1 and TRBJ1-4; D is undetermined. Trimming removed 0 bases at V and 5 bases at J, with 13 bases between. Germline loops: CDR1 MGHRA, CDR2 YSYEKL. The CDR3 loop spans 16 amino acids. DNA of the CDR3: TGCGCCAGCAGCCAAGAAGGCGGTACTGGGAATGAAAAACTGTTTTTT. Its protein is CASSQEGGTGNEKLFF.

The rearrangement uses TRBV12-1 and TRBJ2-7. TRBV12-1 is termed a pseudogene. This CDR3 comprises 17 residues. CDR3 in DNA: TGTGCCAGCAGCTCGACACGACTTCCTCTCAGCTCCTACGAGCAGTACGTC. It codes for CASSSTRLPLSSYEQYV.

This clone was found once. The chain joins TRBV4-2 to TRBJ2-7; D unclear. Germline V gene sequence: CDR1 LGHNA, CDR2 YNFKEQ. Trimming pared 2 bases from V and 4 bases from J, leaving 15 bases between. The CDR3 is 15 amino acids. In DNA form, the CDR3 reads TGTGCCAGCAGCCAAAGTCGGCTCTCAATGTACGAGCAGTACTTC. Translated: CASSQSRLSMYEQYF.

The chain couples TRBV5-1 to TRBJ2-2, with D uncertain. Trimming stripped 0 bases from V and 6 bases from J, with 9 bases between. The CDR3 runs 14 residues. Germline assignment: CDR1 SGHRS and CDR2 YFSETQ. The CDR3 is CASSLVSGSGELFF. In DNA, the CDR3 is TGCGCCAGCAGCTTGGTATCCGGGTCCGGGGAGCTGTTTTTT.

Written as DNA, the CDR3 is TGTGCCAGCAGCTTAGTAACGGGGGGGCGCGAGACCCAGTACTTC. It is translated as CASSLVTGGRETQYF. V is TRBV7-9 and J is TRBJ2-5, with TRBD2 matching over 8 bases. V was pared by 1 base and J by 5 bases, with 6 bases of the junction left unmatched. CDR3 length equals 15 residues. Germline values: CDR1 SEHNR, CDR2 FQNEAQ (reference sequence).

CDR3 region: CASSFRKQQGGLAKNIQYF. Written as DNA, the CDR3 is TGTGCCAGCAGTTTTCGAAAACAACAGGGGGGCCTAGCCAAAAACATTCAGTACTTC. This sequence joins TRBV6-2 or TRBV6-3 and TRBJ2-4, with 8 nucleotides matching TRBD1. Unmatched junction bases numbered 14, after V lost 4 bases and J lost 0 bases. This CDR3 is 19 amino acids long. The germline gives CDR1 MNHEY, CDR2 SVGEGT.

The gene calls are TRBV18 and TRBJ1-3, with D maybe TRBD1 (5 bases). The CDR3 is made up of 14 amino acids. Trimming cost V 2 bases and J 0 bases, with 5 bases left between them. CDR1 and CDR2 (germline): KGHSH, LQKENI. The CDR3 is CASSPGHSGNTIYF. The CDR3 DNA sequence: TGTGCCAGCTCACCAGGACACTCTGGAAACACCATATATTTT.

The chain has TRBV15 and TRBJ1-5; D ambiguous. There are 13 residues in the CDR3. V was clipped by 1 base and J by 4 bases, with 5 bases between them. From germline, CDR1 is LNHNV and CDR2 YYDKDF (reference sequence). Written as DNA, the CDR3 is TGTGCCACCAGCAGAGGGGGTAATCAGCCCCAGCATTTT. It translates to CATSRGGNQPQHF.

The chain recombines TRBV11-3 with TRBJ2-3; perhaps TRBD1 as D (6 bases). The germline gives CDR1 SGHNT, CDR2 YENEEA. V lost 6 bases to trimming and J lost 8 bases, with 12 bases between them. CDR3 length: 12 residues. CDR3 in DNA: TGTGCCAGCAGTCACACCAGGGGTACGCAGTATTTT. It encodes CASSHTRGTQYF.

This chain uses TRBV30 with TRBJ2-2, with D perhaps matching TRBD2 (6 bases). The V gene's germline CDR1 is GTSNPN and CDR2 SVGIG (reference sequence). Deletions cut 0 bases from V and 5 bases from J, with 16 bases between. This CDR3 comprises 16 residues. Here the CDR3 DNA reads TGTGCCTGGAGTGTAAGCTGGGGGGTTAGTACCGGGGAGCTGTTTTTT. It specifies CAWSVSWGVSTGELFF.

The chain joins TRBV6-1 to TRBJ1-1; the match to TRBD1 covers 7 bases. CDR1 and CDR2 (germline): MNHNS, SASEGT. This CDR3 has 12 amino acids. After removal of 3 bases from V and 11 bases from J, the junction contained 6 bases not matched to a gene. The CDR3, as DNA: TGTGCCAGCAGTGAGCAGACAGGGATGGCTTTCTTT. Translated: CASSEQTGMAFF.

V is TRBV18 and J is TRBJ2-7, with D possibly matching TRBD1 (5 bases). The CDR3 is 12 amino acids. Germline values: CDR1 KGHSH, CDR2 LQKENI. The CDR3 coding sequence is TGTGCCAGCTCACCAGCTTGCTACCCTCAGGGCGTC. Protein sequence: CASSPACYPQGV.

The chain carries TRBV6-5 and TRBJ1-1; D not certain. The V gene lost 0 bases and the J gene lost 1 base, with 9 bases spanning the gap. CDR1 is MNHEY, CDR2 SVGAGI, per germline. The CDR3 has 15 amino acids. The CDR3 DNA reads TGTGCCAGCAGTTACTCGGTTAGTGGGAACACTGAAGCTTTCTTT. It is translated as CASSYSVSGNTEAFF.

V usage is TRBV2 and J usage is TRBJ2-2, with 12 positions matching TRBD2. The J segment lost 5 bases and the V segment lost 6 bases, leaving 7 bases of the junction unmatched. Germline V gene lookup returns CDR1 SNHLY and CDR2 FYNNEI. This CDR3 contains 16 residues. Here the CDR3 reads CASRDLAGGNTGELFF. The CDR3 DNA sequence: TGTGCCAGCAGGGATCTAGCGGGGGGGAATACCGGGGAGCTGTTTTTT.

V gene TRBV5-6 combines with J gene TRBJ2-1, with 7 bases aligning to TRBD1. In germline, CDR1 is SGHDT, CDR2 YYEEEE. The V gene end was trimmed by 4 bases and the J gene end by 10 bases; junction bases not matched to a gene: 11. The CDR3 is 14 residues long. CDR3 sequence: CASSQGQPVWEQFF. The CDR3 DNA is TGTGCCAGCAGCCAGGGACAGCCGGTTTGGGAGCAGTTCTTC.

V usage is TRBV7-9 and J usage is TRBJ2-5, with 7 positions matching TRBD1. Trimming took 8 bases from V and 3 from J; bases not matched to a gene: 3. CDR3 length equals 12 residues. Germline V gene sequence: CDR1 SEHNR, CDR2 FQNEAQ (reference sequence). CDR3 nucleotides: TGTGCCAGCCGCCAGGGGGAAGAGACCCAGTACTTC. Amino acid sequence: CASRQGEETQYF.

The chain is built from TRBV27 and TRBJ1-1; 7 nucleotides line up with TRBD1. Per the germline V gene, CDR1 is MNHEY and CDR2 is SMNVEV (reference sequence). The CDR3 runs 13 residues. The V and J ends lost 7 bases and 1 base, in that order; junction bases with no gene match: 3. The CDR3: CASKTGWNTEAFF. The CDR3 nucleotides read TGTGCCAGCAAGACAGGGTGGAACACTGAAGCTTTCTTT.

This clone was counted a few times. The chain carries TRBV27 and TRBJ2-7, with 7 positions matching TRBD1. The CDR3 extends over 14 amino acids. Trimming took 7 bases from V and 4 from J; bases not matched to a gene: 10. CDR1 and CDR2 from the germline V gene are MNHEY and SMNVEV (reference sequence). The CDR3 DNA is TGTGCCAGCAACTTGGGACAGAATTTATACGAGCAGTACTTC. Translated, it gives CASNLGQNLYEQYF.

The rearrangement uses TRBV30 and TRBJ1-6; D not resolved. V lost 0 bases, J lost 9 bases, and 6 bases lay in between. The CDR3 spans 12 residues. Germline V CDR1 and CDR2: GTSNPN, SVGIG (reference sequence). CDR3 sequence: CAWSVNGSPLHF. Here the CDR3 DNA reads TGTGCCTGGAGTGTGAATGGTTCACCCCTCCACTTT.

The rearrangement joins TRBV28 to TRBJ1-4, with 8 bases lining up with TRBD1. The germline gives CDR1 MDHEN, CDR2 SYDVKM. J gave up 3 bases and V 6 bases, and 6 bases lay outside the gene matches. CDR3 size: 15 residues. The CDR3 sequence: CASRTGVMANEKLFF. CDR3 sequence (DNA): TGTGCCAGCAGGACAGGGGTTATGGCTAATGAAAAACTGTTTTTT.

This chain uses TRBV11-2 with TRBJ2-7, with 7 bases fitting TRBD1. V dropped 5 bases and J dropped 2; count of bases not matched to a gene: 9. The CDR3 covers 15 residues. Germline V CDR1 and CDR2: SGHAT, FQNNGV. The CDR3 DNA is TGTGCCAGCAGCCACCAAGGACAGGCGGCCTACGAGCAGTACTTC. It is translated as CASSHQGQAAYEQYF.

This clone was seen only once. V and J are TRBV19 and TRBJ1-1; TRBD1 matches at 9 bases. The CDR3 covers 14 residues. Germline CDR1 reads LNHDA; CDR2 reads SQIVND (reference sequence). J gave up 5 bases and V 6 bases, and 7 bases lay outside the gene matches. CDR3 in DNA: TGTGCCAGTAGAAGGGACAGGGACGATACTGAAGCTTTCTTT. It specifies CASRRDRDDTEAFF.

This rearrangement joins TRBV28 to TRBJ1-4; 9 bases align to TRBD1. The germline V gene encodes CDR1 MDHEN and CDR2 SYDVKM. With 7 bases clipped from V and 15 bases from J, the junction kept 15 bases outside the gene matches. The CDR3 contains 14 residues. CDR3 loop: CASTTPGTGLSVFF. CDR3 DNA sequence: TGTGCCAGCACCACCCCCGGGACAGGGCTTTCGGTGTTTTTT.

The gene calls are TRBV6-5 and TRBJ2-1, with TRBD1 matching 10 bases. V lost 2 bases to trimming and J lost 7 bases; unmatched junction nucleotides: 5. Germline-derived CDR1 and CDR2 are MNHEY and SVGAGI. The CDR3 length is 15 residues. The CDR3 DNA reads TGTGCCAGCAGTTACGGGACAGGGGTAAGGAATGAGCAGTTCTTC. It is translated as CASSYGTGVRNEQFF.

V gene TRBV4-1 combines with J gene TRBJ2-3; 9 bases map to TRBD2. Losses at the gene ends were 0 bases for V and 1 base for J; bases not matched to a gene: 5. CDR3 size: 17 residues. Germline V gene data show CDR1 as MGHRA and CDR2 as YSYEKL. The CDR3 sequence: CASSQDSASGGTDTQYF. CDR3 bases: TGCGCCAGCAGCCAAGATTCAGCTAGCGGGGGCACAGATACGCAGTATTTT.

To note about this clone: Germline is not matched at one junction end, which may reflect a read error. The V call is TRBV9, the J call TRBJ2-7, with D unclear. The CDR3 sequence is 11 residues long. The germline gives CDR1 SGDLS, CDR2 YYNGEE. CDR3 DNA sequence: TGTGCCAGCAGCGTAGAAGATCCGCGCATCTTC. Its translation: CASSVEDPRIF.

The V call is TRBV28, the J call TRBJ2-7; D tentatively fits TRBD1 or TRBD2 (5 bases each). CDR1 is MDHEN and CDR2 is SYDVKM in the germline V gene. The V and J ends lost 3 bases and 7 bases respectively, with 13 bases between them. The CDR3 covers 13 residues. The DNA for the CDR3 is TGTGCCAGCAGTTTTCGAGGGGCCGGGGAGCAGTACTTC. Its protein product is CASSFRGAGEQYF.

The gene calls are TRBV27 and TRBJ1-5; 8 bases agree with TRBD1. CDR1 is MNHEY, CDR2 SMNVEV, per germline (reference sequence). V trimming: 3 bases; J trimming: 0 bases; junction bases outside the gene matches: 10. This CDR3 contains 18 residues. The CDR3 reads CASSFRVPGGYSNQPQHF. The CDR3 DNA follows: TGTGCCAGCAGTTTTCGGGTGCCAGGGGGCTATAGCAATCAGCCCCAGCATTTT.